This TCR beta chain was retrieved from a study of spatial heterogeneity in lung cancer. Study-wide results and limits: At resection, ubiquitous expanded tumor TCRs appeared in blood more than at follow-up.

Time point denoted: sample taken at primary tumor resection. Whole RNA came from tumor, nontumor lung or frozen PBMC and was sequenced without being sorted. This clonotype was seen at least ten times. Its matching antigen is unknown. Germline assignment: CDR1 SQVTM and CDR2 ANQGSEA. The CDR3 has 14 residues. V was shortened by 4 bases and J by 0 bases, with 11 bases between the two germline ends. MiXCR, applied by TCRdb to the 5' RACE reads, yields one record per CDR3 protein. Of 40,000 to 45,000 distinct CDR3 sequences in the sample, about 13% are singletons; the top ten hold 50% to 70%. This chain uses TRBV29-1 with TRBJ2-3; D is possibly TRBD1 (6 bases). The sequences come from PBMCs, collected at surgery. The receptor comes from a male donor with early-stage non-small cell lung cancer. The CDR3 region has the DNA TGCAGCGTTGGGCAGGGGCGGAGCACAGATACGCAGTATTTT. Residues: CSVGQGRSTDTQYF.